This TCR beta chain was observed in a study of technical replicates of blood from several donors. Profiling relied on immunoSEQ multiplex PCR, and the TCRdb table lists in-frame clones only, not all of them. Of around 80,000 clones listed, 98% are singletons. Germline CDR1 is SGHAT and CDR2 is FQNNGV. There are 16 residues in the CDR3. The V and J ends lost 6 bases and 0 bases, in that order; junction bases with no gene match: 5. The source material was T cells isolated from PBMCs. V is TRBV11-2 and J is TRBJ2-5, with 12 positions matching TRBD2. This sequence originates from a human donor in good health. The CDR3 loop reads CASRTSGRPYQETQYF. The CDR3 DNA is TGTGCCAGCAGAACTAGCGGGAGGCCGTACCAAGAGACCCAGTACTTC.